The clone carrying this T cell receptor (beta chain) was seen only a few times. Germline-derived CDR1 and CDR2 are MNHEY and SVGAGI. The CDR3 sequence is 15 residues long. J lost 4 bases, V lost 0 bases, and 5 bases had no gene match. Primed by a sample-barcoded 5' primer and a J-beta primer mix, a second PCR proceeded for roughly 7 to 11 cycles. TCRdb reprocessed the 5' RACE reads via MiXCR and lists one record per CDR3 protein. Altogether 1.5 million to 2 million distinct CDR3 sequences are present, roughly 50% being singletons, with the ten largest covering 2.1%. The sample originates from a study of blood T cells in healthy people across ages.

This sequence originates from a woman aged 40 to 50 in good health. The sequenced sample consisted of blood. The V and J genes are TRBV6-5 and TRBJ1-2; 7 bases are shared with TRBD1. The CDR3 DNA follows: TGTGCCAGCAGTTACTCTAGGACAGGAATCTATGGCTACACCTTC. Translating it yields CASSYSRTGIYGYTF.